This T cell receptor beta chain was identified in a study of blood T cell repertoires in COVID-19. Study-level information: Donors in the United States, Italy and Spain gave samples during acute or convalescent COVID-19. Sources were T cells, B-cell-depleted T cells, or PBMCs; the material itself was cDNA or gDNA.

Recruited during active infection, patients (from Seattle) were subsequently followed longitudinally. In the authors' methods: Counts of nucleated cells, estimated from reference gene primer amplification, were obtained. Generated by immunoSEQ multiplex PCR, the TCRdb table keeps only in-frame clones and is missing some. V and J calls and clone size are given by that table; D and trimming were obtained from the DNA. The sample lists fewer than 400,000 clones; roughly 90% were seen once. Deletions cut 5 bases from V and 5 bases from J, with 9 bases between. The CDR3 covers 12 residues. Per germline, CDR1 SNHLY and CDR2 FYNNEI.

The rearrangement links TRBV2 to TRBJ2-5; a possible D gene is TRBD1 (5 bases). This TCR was recovered from a woman aged 25 to 39 with COVID-19, enrolled during active disease. Sequenced material: peripheral blood. This CDR3 is CASSIQDETQYF. CDR3 in DNA: TGTGCCAGCAGTATACAGGACGAGACCCAGTACTTC.